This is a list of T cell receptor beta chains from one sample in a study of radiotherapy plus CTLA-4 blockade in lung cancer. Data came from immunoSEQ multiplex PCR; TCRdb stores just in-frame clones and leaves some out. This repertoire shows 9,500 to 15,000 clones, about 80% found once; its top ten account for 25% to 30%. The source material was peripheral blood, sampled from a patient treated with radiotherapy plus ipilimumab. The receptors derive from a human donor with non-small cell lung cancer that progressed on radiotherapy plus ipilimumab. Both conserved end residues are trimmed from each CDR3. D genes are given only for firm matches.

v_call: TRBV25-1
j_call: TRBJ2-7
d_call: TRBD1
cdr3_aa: ARSAGTGGNYEQY

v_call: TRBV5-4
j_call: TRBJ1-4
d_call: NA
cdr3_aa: ASSGGGEKLF

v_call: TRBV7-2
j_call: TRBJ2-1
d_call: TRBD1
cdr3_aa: ASSHGQANEQF

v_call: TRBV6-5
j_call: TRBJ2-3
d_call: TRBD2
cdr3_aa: ASRRTSGGAIPQY

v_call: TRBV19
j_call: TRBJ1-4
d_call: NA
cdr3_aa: ASSNRQIEKLF

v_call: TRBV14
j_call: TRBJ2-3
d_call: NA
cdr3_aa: ASSPWGGTNTQY

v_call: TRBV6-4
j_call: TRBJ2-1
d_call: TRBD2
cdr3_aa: ASSDSKGLAGGLRRFNEQF

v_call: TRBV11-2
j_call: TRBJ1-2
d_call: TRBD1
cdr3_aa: ASSLGQGWNYGYT

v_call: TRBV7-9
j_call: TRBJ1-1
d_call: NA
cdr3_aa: ASRRPIPGGNTEAF

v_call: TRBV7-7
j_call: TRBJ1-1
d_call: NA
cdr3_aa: ASSLIKGTEAF

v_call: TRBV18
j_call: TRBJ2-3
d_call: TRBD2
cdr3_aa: ASSPLRVGLAGGTDTQY

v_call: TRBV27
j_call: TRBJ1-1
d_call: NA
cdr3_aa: ASSSQGMRAEAF

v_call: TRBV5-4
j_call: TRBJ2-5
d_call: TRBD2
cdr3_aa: ASSLDSGASWETQY

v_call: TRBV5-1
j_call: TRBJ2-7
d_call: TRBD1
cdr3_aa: ASSLTGQGPYEQY

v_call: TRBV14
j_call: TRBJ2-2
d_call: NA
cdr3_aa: ATANTGELF

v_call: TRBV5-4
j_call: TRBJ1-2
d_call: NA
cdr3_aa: ASSDDNLEGYT